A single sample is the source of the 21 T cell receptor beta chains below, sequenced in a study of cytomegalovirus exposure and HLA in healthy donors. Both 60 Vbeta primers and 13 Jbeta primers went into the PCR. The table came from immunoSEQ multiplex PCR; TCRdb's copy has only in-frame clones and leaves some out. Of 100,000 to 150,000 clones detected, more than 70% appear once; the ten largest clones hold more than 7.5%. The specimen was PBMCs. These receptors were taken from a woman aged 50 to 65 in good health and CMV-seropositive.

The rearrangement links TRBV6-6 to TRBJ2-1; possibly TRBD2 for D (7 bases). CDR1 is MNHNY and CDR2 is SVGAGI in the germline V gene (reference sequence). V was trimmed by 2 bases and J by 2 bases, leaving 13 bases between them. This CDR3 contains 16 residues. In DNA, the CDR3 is TGTGCCAGCAGTTACGCCGGGGGGCCGGCCTACAATGAGCAGTTCTTC. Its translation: CASSYAGGPAYNEQFF.

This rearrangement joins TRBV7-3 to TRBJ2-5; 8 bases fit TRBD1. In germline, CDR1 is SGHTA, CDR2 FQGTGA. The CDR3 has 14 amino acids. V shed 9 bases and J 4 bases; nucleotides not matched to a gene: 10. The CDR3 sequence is CASSRTGLGETQYF. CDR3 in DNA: TGTGCCAGTTCGAGGACAGGGTTGGGAGAGACCCAGTACTTC.

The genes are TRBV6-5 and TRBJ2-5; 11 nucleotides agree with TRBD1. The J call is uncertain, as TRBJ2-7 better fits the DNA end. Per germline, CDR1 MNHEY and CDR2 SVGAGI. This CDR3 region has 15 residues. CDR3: CASSPGQGVSYEQYF. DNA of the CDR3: TGTGCCAGCAGTCCGGGACAGGGGGTCTCCTACGAGCAGTACTTC.

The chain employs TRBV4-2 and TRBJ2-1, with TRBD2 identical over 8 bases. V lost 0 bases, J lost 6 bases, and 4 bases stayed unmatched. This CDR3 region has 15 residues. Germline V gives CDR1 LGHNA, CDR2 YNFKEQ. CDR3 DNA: TGTGCCAGCAGCCAAGAACTAGCGGAAGCCAATGAGCAGTTCTTC. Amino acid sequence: CASSQELAEANEQFF.

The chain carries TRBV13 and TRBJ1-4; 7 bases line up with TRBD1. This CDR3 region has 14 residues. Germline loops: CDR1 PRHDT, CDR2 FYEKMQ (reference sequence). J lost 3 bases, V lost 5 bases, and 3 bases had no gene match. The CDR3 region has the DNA TGTGCCAGCAGCCGAACAGGGGCTAATGAAAAACTGTTTTTT. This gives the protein CASSRTGANEKLFF.

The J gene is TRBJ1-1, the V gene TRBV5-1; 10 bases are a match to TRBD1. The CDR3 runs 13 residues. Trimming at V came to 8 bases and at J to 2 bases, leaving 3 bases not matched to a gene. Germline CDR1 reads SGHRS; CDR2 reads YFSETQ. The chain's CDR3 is CASRTGGNTEAFF. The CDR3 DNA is TGCGCCAGTCGGACAGGGGGTAACACTGAAGCTTTCTTT.

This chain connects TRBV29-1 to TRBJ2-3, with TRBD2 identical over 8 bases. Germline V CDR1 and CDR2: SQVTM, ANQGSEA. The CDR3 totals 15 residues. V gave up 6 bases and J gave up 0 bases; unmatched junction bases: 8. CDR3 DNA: TGCAGCGTCACAGGGCTAGCGGGCAGCACAGATACGCAGTATTTT. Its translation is CSVTGLAGSTDTQYF.

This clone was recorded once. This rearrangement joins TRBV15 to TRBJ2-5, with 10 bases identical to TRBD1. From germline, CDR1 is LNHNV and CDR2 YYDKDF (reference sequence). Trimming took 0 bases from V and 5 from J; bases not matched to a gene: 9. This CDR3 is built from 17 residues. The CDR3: CATSREDRGMAQETQYF. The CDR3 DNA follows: TGTGCCACCAGCAGAGAGGACAGGGGGATGGCGCAGGAGACCCAGTACTTC. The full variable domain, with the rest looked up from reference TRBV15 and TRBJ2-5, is DAMVIQNPRYQVTQFGKPVTLSCSQTLNHNVMYWYQQKSSQAPKLLFHYYDKDFNNEADTPDNFQSRRPNTSFCFLDIRSPGLGDTAMYLCATSREDRGMAQETQYFGPGTRLLVL.

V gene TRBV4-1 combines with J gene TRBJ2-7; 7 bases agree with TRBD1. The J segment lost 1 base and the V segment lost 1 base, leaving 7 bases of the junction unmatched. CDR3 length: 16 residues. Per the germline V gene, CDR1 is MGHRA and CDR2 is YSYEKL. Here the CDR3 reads CASSQGQGVTSYEQYF. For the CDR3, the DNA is TGCGCCAGCAGCCAAGGGCAGGGGGTAACTTCCTACGAGCAGTACTTC.

DNA of the CDR3: TGTGCCACCCAGGGGCCCCCTGGAAACACCATATATTTT. It codes for CATQGPPGNTIYF. This chain links TRBV10-3 with TRBJ1-3, with TRBD1 as a possible D gene (6 bases). Germline CDR1 reads ENHRY; CDR2 reads SYGVKD. Trimming took 10 bases from V and 2 from J, leaving 12 bases between them. The CDR3 is 13 amino acids.

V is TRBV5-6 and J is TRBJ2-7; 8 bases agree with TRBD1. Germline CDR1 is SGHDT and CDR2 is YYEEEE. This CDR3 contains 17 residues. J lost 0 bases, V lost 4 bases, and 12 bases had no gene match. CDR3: CASSPKGLGQGSYEQYF. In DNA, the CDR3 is TGTGCCAGCAGCCCGAAGGGGTTAGGACAGGGCTCCTACGAGCAGTACTTC.

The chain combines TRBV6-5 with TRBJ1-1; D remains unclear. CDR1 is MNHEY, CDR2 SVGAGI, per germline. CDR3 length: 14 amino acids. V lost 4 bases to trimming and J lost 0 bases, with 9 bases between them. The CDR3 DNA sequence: TGTGCCAGCAGTTTCGACAATGTGAACACTGAAGCTTTCTTT. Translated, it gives CASSFDNVNTEAFF.

The CDR3 DNA reads TGCAGTGCTGACAGGGTTGGTGAGCAGTTCTTC. Translation: CSADRVGEQFF. The rearrangement joins TRBV20-1 to TRBJ2-1; 7 bases agree with TRBD1. The V gene's germline CDR1 is DFQATT and CDR2 SNEGSKA (reference sequence). The CDR3 is 11 residues long. V lost 5 bases to trimming and J lost 9 bases; unmatched junction nucleotides: 4.

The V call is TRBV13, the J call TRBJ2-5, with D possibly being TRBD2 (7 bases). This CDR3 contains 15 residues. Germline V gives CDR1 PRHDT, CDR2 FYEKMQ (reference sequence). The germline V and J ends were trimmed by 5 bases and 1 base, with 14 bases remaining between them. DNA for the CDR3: TGTGCCAGCAGCCGGGGGGCCCCTCGCCAAGAGACCCAGTACTTC. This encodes CASSRGAPRQETQYF.

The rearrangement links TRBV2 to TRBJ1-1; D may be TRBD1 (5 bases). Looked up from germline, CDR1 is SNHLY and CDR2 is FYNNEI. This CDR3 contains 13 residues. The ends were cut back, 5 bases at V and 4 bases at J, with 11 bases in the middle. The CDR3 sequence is CASSYMGGTEAFF. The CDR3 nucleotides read TGTGCCAGCAGTTACATGGGGGGCACTGAAGCTTTCTTT.

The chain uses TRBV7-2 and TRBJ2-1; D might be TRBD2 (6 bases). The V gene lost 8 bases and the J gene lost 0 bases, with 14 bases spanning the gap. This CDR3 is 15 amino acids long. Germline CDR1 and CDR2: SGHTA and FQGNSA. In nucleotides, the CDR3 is TGTGCCAGCGCCAGCGGGTCAAGCTCCTACAATGAGCAGTTCTTC. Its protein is CASASGSSSYNEQFF.

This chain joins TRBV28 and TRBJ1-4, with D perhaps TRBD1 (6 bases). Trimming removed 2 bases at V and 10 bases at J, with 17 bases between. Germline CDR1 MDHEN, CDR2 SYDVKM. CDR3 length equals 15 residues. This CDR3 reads CASSLEQGLDRKLFF. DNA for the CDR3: TGTGCCAGCAGTTTAGAACAGGGCCTCGACCGAAAACTGTTTTTT.

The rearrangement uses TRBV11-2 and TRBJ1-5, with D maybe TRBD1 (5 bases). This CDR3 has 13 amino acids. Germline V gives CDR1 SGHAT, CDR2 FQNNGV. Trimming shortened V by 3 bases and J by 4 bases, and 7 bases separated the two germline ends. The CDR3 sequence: CASSLNRNQPQHF. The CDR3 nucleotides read TGTGCCAGCAGCTTGAACAGGAATCAGCCCCAGCATTTT.

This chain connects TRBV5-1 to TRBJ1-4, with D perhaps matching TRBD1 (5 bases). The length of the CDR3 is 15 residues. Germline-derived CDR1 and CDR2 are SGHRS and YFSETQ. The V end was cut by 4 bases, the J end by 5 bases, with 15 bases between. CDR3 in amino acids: CASSGGDGPNEKLFF. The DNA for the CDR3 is TGCGCCAGCAGCGGGGGGGACGGACCAAATGAAAAACTGTTTTTT.

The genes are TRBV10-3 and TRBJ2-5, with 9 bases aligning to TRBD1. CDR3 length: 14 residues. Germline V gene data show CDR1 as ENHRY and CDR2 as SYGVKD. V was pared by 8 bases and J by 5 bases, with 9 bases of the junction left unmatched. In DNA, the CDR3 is TGTGCCATCGCACCGGGACAGGGTACTGAGACCCAGTACTTC. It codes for CAIAPGQGTETQYF.

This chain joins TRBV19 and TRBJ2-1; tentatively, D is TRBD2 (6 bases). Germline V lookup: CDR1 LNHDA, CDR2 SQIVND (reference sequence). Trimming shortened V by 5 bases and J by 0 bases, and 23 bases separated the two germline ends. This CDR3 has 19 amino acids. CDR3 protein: CASSYSPGGALPSYNEQFF. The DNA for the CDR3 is TGTGCCAGTAGTTACAGTCCCGGAGGGGCCCTGCCCTCCTACAATGAGCAGTTCTTC.